The rows below give T cell receptor beta chains drawn from one sample of a study of PD-L1 blockade in urothelial cancer. Profiled with immunoSEQ multiplex PCR; TCRdb holds only in-frame clones, not every one. Here the sample spans about 72,000 clones, around four fifths being singletons. Specimen: PBMCs, collected around atezolizumab (anti-PD-L1) treatment. The source of these receptors is a man in his 70s with urothelial cancer. The CDR3 runs from the conserved cysteine through the conserved F or W. A D gene is named only where the DNA matches it firmly. Not all rows give a size; the values are once, few, many and, for expanded clones, a class.

TRBD1,TRBJ2-7,14,NA,TRBV2,CASERDRPTYEQYF,TGTGCCAGCGAGAGGGACAGGCCTACCTACGAGCAGTACTTC
TRBD1,TRBJ2-7,14,NA,TRBV6-1,CASSPSGTAYEQYF,TGTGCCAGCAGTCCCTCCGGGACAGCCTACGAGCAGTACTTC
NA,TRBJ2-3,12,NA,TRBV6-6,CASRGRGDTQYF,TGTGCCAGCAGAGGGAGAGGAGATACGCAGTATTTT
NA,TRBJ1-1,14,NA,TRBV19,CASSIGGGIGEAFF,TGTGCCAGTAGTATAGGAGGGGGAATCGGTGAAGCTTTCTTT
TRBD1,TRBJ1-1,16,NA,TRBV30,CAWIPGGLFEGTEAFF,TGTGCCTGGATCCCAGGGGGCCTCTTCGAGGGCACTGAAGCTTTCTTT
NA,TRBJ2-5,15,NA,TRBV5-4,CASSPTLALGETQYF,TGTGCCAGCAGCCCGACTCTAGCGCTGGGGGAGACCCAGTACTTC
TRBD2,TRBJ2-7,13,few,TRBV5-4,CASDSGRSNEQYF,TGTGCCAGCGATAGCGGGAGATCCAACGAGCAGTACTTC
NA,TRBJ1-1,14,NA,TRBV27,CASSLWGRDTEAFF,TGTGCCAGCAGTTTATGGGGGCGGGACACTGAAGCTTTCTTT
NA,TRBJ2-2,17,NA,TRBV18,CASSAPAAGSNTGELFF,TGTGCCAGCTCAGCCCCCGCGGCGGGTTCGAACACCGGGGAGCTGTTTTTT
TRBD2,TRBJ2-7,13,NA,TRBV11-2,CAGREASSYEQYF,TGTGCCGGCCGGGAGGCAAGCTCCTACGAGCAGTACTTC
NA,TRBJ2-7,14,NA,TRBV5-5,CASSLVGSSYEQYF,TGTGCCAGCAGCTTGGTGGGGAGCTCCTACGAGCAGTACTTC
NA,TRBJ2-7,12,NA,TRBV15,CATSRDFYEQYF,TGTGCCACCAGCAGAGACTTCTACGAGCAGTACTTC
TRBD2,TRBJ2-1,16,NA,TRBV28,CASSPGDPAGYNEQFF,TGTGCCAGCAGTCCGGGGGACCCAGCGGGGTACAATGAGCAGTTCTTC
NA,TRBJ2-2,17,few,TRBV27,CASSLLGRAGNTGELFF,TGTGCCAGCAGTTTATTAGGCAGGGCTGGTAACACCGGGGAGCTGTTTTTT
TRBD2,TRBJ2-7,15,NA,TRBV11-2,CASSLGLADSYEQYF,TGTGCCAGCAGCTTAGGACTAGCGGACTCCTACGAGCAGTACTTC
NA,TRBJ2-4,14,NA,TRBV13,CASSSRREEGIQYF,TGTGCCAGCAGCTCACGGAGGGAGGAAGGCATTCAGTACTTC
TRBD1,TRBJ2-7,15,NA,TRBV6-5,CASSSPGQGWYEQYF,TGTGCCAGCAGTTCCCCGGGACAGGGCTGGTACGAGCAGTACTTC
NA,TRBJ2-1,14,NA,TRBV18,CASSMGGGYNEQFF,TGTGCCAGCTCAATGGGAGGGGGCTACAATGAGCAGTTCTTC
NA,TRBJ2-3,15,NA,TRBV5-4,CASSLGQGRGDTQYF,TGTGCCAGCAGCTTGGGCCAGGGGCGAGGAGATACGCAGTATTTT
TRBD2,TRBJ2-3,17,NA,TRBV5-1,CASSLLVAGGGTDTQYF,TGCGCCAGCAGCTTGTTAGTAGCGGGAGGTGGGACAGATACGCAGTATTTT
NA,TRBJ2-5,11,few,TRBV7-9,CATGSQETQYF,TGTGCCACCGGGTCCCAAGAGACCCAGTACTTC
NA,TRBJ2-1,14,NA,TRBV6-1,CASSVGGTLIEQFF,TGTGCCAGCAGTGTAGGGGGAACATTGATTGAGCAGTTCTTC
TRBD2,TRBJ2-1,18,NA,TRBV5-6,CASSRRLVHLAGGNEQFF,TGTGCCAGCAGCCGACGCCTAGTGCATCTAGCGGGAGGAAATGAGCAGTTCTTC
TRBD2,TRBJ2-5,15,once,TRBV2,CASRDRGLMGETQYF,TGTGCCAGCAGGGATAGGGGACTAATGGGGGAGACCCAGTACTTC
TRBD2,TRBJ2-4,17,NA,TRBV5-4,CASSLGGTSGNKNIQYF,TGTGCCAGCAGCTTGGGGGGGACTAGCGGGAACAAAAACATTCAGTACTTC
NA,TRBJ1-5,17,NA,TRBV28,CASSSGQGGNSNQPQHF,TGTGCCAGCAGTTCTGGACAAGGTGGGAATAGCAATCAGCCCCAGCATTTT
NA,TRBJ2-1,16,NA,TRBV9,CASSVVPGISYNEQFF,TGTGCCAGCAGCGTAGTTCCGGGGATCTCCTACAATGAGCAGTTCTTC
TRBD2,TRBJ2-2,18,NA,TRBV11-2,CASSLKGLAALNTGELFF,TGTGCCAGCAGCTTAAAAGGACTAGCAGCTCTTAACACCGGGGAGCTGTTTTTT
TRBD1,TRBJ2-7,15,NA,TRBV18,CASSPGTGFSYEQYF,TGTGCCAGCTCACCCGGGACAGGGTTCTCCTACGAGCAGTACTTC